These 28 T cell receptor beta chains were sequenced from one sample in a study of blood T cells in healthy people across ages. Sample-barcoded 5' priming and a J-beta primer mix drove a second PCR of roughly 6 to 12 cycles. MiXCR was run by TCRdb on the 5' RACE reads, yielding one entry per CDR3 protein. Here the sample spans some 940,000 distinct CDR3 sequences, about 28% being singletons. The sample also formed part of further work on T cells of mothers and their children.

Source material: blood. These receptors all come from a woman in her thirties or forties in good health.

In DNA, the CDR3 is TGCAGCGCTGAGGGGGCCTCGTTTGAAGCTTTCTTT. Translating it yields CSAEGASFEAFF. V usage is TRBV29-1 and J usage is TRBJ1-1, with 7 bases lining up with TRBD1. The CDR3 is 12 residues long. V trimming: 7 bases; J trimming: 7 bases; junction bases outside the gene matches: 9. Germline lookup yields CDR1 SQVTM and CDR2 ANQGSEA.

The chain combines TRBV5-6 with TRBJ2-3; 11 nucleotides align to TRBD1. Germline V gives CDR1 SGHDT, CDR2 YYEEEE. This CDR3 is 14 amino acids long. V shed 4 bases, J shed 5 bases, and the junction held 3 bases outside the gene matches. Here the CDR3 DNA reads TGTGCCAGCAGCGGGACAGGGGGGGGAGATACGCAGTATTTT. Amino acid sequence: CASSGTGGGDTQYF.

This chain links TRBV27 with TRBJ1-1; maybe TRBD1 (5 bases). The germline CDR1 and CDR2 sequences are MNHEY and SMNVEV (reference sequence). The V gene lost 3 bases and the J gene lost 4 bases, with 12 bases spanning the gap. CDR3 length: 14 amino acids. The CDR3, as DNA: TGTGCCAGCAGTTTGGGGGGGGTTATCACTGAAGCTTTCTTT. It encodes CASSLGGVITEAFF.

The V gene is TRBV28, the J gene TRBJ2-1; D might be TRBD1 (6 bases). This CDR3 region has 16 residues. Trimming removed 2 bases from V and 1 base from J, with 12 bases in between. Germline-derived CDR1 and CDR2 are MDHEN and SYDVKM. The CDR3 loop is CASSLQGIRSYNEQFF. In DNA form, the CDR3 reads TGTGCCAGCAGTTTACAGGGGATAAGGTCCTACAATGAGCAGTTCTTC.

This clonotype was counted many times. J is TRBJ2-5 and V is TRBV5-1, with a weak D call TRBD2 (6 bases). The CDR3 is 14 amino acids. Trimming stripped 3 bases from V and 2 bases from J, with 11 bases between. Germline CDR1 reads SGHRS; CDR2 reads YFSETQ. This CDR3 reads CASSSGTLQETQYF. Here the CDR3 DNA reads TGCGCCAGCAGCTCCGGGACTTTACAAGAGACCCAGTACTTC.

This clonotype has a handful of counts. The rearrangement joins TRBV12-3 or TRBV12-4 to TRBJ1-5; D not resolved. Trimming pared 4 bases from V and 1 base from J, leaving 14 bases between. This CDR3 is 16 amino acids long. DNA for the CDR3: TGTGCCAGCAGTTCGGCAGTAGGTTGGAGCAATCAGCCCCAGCATTTT. Translating it yields CASSSAVGWSNQPQHF.

This clonotype was observed a handful of times. This chain links TRBV20-1 with TRBJ2-7, with D unclear. CDR1 and CDR2 from the germline V gene are DFQATT and SNEGSKA (reference sequence). The V gene lost 6 bases and the J gene lost 0 bases, with 12 bases spanning the gap. CDR3 length: 13 residues. The CDR3 sequence: CSARHSYSYEQYF. In nucleotides, the CDR3 is TGCAGTGCCAGACATTCTTACTCCTACGAGCAGTACTTC.

A note on this clonotype: A single base separates this from a much larger clone, so it may be a read error. This likely comes from a read error, as the CDR3 has no conserved phenylalanine or tryptophan at its end. The chain is built from TRBV3-1 and TRBJ2-7, with a possible D match to TRBD2 (6 bases). This CDR3 has 15 residues. V was trimmed by 4 bases and J by 0 bases, leaving 13 bases between them. CDR1 and CDR2 from the germline V gene are LGHDT and YNNKEL (reference sequence). The CDR3 bases are TGTGCCAGCAGCCGCGGGACCCCCGGCTCCTACGAGCAGTACCTC. Translating gives CASSRGTPGSYEQYL.

The chain recombines TRBV24-1 with TRBJ2-1; 9 bases fit TRBD1. This CDR3 spans 16 amino acids. Looked up from germline, CDR1 is KGHDR and CDR2 is SFDVKD. After removal of 4 bases from V and 5 bases from J, the junction contained 8 bases not matched to a gene. The CDR3 loop is CATSEDPGTGNNEQFF. DNA for the CDR3: TGTGCCACCAGTGAAGACCCCGGGACAGGGAACAATGAGCAGTTCTTC.

This clonotype was counted only a few times. V is TRBV30 and J is TRBJ2-1, with D hard to call. Trimming shortened V by 0 bases and J by 7 bases, and 7 bases separated the two germline ends. The CDR3 loop spans 12 amino acids. Germline CDR1 and CDR2: GTSNPN and SVGIG (reference sequence). Here the CDR3 DNA reads TGTGCCTGGAGTGTAGTGGGGAATGAGCAGTTCTTC. It translates to CAWSVVGNEQFF.

The chain couples TRBV3-1 to TRBJ1-5, with no clear D. The CDR3 is 14 amino acids. Trimming took off 3 bases at V and 1 base at J, with 7 bases between the two ends. Germline CDR1 reads LGHDT; CDR2 reads YNNKEL (reference sequence). The CDR3 loop is CASSQRESNQPQHF. The CDR3 coding sequence is TGTGCCAGCAGCCAGCGGGAGAGCAATCAGCCCCAGCATTTT.

This clonotype was seen more than once but under ten times. The chain employs TRBV7-2 and TRBJ2-1, with 8 bases that match TRBD2. The CDR3 consists of 15 residues. Germline loops: CDR1 SGHTA, CDR2 FQGNSA. J gave up 0 bases and V 7 bases, and 5 bases lay outside the gene matches. CDR3 sequence reads: CASTRGGTSYNEQFF. The CDR3, as DNA: TGTGCCAGCACCCGGGGGGGTACCTCCTACAATGAGCAGTTCTTC.

This clonotype has only a few counts. The genes are TRBV10-3 and TRBJ2-1, with a tentative D call TRBD2 (6 bases). Germline values: CDR1 ENHRY, CDR2 SYGVKD. The CDR3 has 13 residues. Trimming took off 4 bases at V and 10 bases at J, with 14 bases between the two ends. This CDR3 reads CAISVTSNTEQFF. The CDR3 DNA reads as TGTGCCATCAGTGTTACTAGCAACACAGAGCAGTTCTTC.

This clonotype appeared a few times. The chain uses TRBV12-3 or TRBV12-4 and TRBJ1-5; D is unclear. Trimming removed 6 bases at V and 5 bases at J, with 14 bases between. This CDR3 is built from 14 residues. The CDR3 DNA sequence: TGTGCCAGCAGCTCCCAATATGCGCATCAGCCCCAGCATTTT. Translating gives CASSSQYAHQPQHF.

This clonotype was seen repeatedly, ten times or more. This chain joins TRBV6-6 and TRBJ1-1; D unresolved. V lost 4 bases, J lost 1 base, and 4 bases lay in between. Germline V gene sequence: CDR1 MNHNY, CDR2 SVGAGI (reference sequence). CDR3 length: 12 amino acids. In nucleotides, the CDR3 is TGTGCCAGCAGTTCACAGAACACTGAAGCTTTCTTT. Its translation: CASSSQNTEAFF.

The chain carries TRBV5-1 and TRBJ2-1, with TRBD2 identical over 15 bases. With 1 base clipped from V and 4 bases from J, the junction kept 6 bases outside the gene matches. CDR1 SGHRS and CDR2 YFSETQ come from the germline V gene. This CDR3 is built from 18 residues. Here the CDR3 reads CASSLLRTSGGDYNEQFF. Written as DNA, the CDR3 is TGCGCCAGCAGCTTGCTTAGGACTAGCGGGGGGGATTACAATGAGCAGTTCTTC.

This clonotype appeared a few times. V usage is TRBV28 and J usage is TRBJ2-1; TRBD1 matches 10 bases. The CDR3 covers 16 residues. J was trimmed by 7 bases and V by 5 bases; bases with no gene match: 11. Germline loops: CDR1 MDHEN, CDR2 SYDVKM. This CDR3 is CASSRPGTGAGNEQFF. CDR3 DNA sequence: TGTGCCAGCAGTCGCCCGGGGACAGGGGCGGGGAATGAGCAGTTCTTC.

In regard to this clonotype: One end of the junction does not line up with germline, which may come from a read error. The chain links TRBV6-2 or TRBV6-3 to TRBJ2-7; 8 nucleotides line up with TRBD2. The V gene's germline CDR1 is MNHEY and CDR2 SVGEGT. CDR3 length: 15 residues. The CDR3 DNA reads as TGTGCCGGCAGTCCCTTCGCGGGGGGCTCCTACGAGCAGTACTTC. Translating gives CAGSPFAGGSYEQYF.

J is TRBJ1-2 and V is TRBV4-1; possible D gene TRBD1, 5 bases. There are 15 residues in the CDR3. Trimming stripped 0 bases from V and 4 bases from J, with 12 bases between. Germline V CDR1 and CDR2: MGHRA, YSYEKL. CDR3 sequence (DNA): TGCGCCAGCAGCCAAGACGTGGGGCTTGGCTATGGCTACACCTTC. Translating it yields CASSQDVGLGYGYTF.

This clonotype was seen at least ten times. The chain combines TRBV28 with TRBJ2-7, with D perhaps TRBD1 or TRBD2 (6 bases each). CDR1 and CDR2 (germline): MDHEN, SYDVKM. This CDR3 is 16 amino acids long. The germline V and J ends were trimmed by 4 bases and 4 bases, with 20 bases remaining between them. The CDR3 region has the DNA TGTGCCAGCAGTTCATCCGAGGGGGGCCTGGTATACGAGCAGTACTTC. The encoded protein is CASSSSEGGLVYEQYF.

The chain has TRBV11-2 and TRBJ2-3; no clear D. CDR1 is SGHAT, CDR2 FQNNGV, per germline. The V gene lost 0 bases and the J gene lost 5 bases, with 12 bases spanning the gap. The CDR3 consists of 15 residues. The CDR3 protein is CASSLDRRWIDTQYF. In DNA, the CDR3 is TGTGCCAGCAGCTTAGATCGACGGTGGATAGATACGCAGTATTTT.

The chain joins TRBV5-1 to TRBJ2-7; a possible D gene is TRBD2 (5 bases). This CDR3 has 15 amino acids. Per germline, CDR1 SGHRS and CDR2 YFSETQ. With 0 bases removed from V and 0 bases from J, the gap between germline ends came to 10 bases. The CDR3, as DNA: TGCGCCAGCAGCTTGGAGGACTCCCTCTCCTACGAGCAGTACTTC. The encoded protein is CASSLEDSLSYEQYF.

The CDR3 sequence is CASSEHFYEQYF. CDR3 in DNA: TGTGCCAGCAGTGAACATTTTTACGAGCAGTACTTC. This chain uses TRBV6-1 with TRBJ2-7; D is undetermined. CDR3 length equals 12 residues. Germline lookup yields CDR1 MNHNS and CDR2 SASEGT. The V gene lost 2 bases and the J gene lost 4 bases, with 6 bases spanning the gap.

The table lists this clonotype with a few counts. The chain recombines TRBV12-3 or TRBV12-4 with TRBJ1-4; TRBD1 matches at 7 bases. V shed 2 bases and J 7 bases; nucleotides not matched to a gene: 4. The CDR3 totals 14 residues. The CDR3 coding sequence is TGTGCCAGCAGTTTAAGCAGGGGGGCTGAAAAACTGTTTTTT. Encoded protein: CASSLSRGAEKLFF.

This clonotype was found many times. The chain has TRBV4-3 and TRBJ1-2; possibly TRBD1 for D (6 bases). Germline assignment: CDR1 LGHNA and CDR2 YSLEER. The CDR3 sequence is 15 residues long. Trimming shortened V by 5 bases and J by 4 bases, and 17 bases separated the two germline ends. The CDR3 loop reads CASSAGPGGFYGYTF. The DNA for the CDR3 is TGCGCCAGCAGCGCAGGACCTGGGGGCTTCTATGGCTACACCTTC.

This clonotype was observed once. The genes are TRBV6-5 and TRBJ2-2; D is perhaps TRBD1 or TRBD2 (5 bases each). CDR1 is MNHEY and CDR2 is SVGAGI in the germline V gene. The CDR3 spans 14 residues. Trimming removed 2 bases at V and 5 bases at J, with 9 bases between. CDR3 coding DNA: TGTGCCAGCAGTTACGTCTGGGGGACCGGGGAGCTGTTTTTT. Encoded protein: CASSYVWGTGELFF.

Notes on this clonotype: A read error may be the cause here, since a much bigger clone is one base away. The chain employs TRBV28 and TRBJ2-4; perhaps TRBD2 as D (6 bases). This CDR3 region has 12 residues. The germline V gene encodes CDR1 MDHEN and CDR2 SYDVKM. V was pared by 6 bases and J by 8 bases, with 11 bases between. CDR3 loop: CASSRGGDIQYF. CDR3 coding DNA: TGTGCCAGCAGCCGGGGCGGGGACATTCAGTACTTC.

The chain combines TRBV7-2 with TRBJ2-7; 9 bases line up with TRBD1. Looked up from germline, CDR1 is SGHTA and CDR2 is FQGNSA. The CDR3 is 15 amino acids. The V and J ends lost 5 bases and 4 bases, in that order; junction bases with no gene match: 9. The CDR3 DNA follows: TGTGCCAGCAGCCTCACGGGACAGGGAGGATACGAGCAGTACTTC. It translates to CASSLTGQGGYEQYF.